The 5 T cell receptor beta chains presented below share a single source sample, sequenced in a study of tumor and adjacent non-tumor tissue in lung cancer. The library came from three nested PCR rounds adapted from ARM-PCR protocols. One entry per CDR3 protein, called by TCRdb with MiXCR from the multiplex PCR reads. The sample consists of more than 60,000 distinct CDR3 sequences, around 82% of them appearing once. This sample's RNA came from whole unsorted tissue. More than 3 cm separated this lung sample from the edge of the tumor. Sequencing was carried out using distant non-tumor lung tissue. All receptors come from a man between 60 and 70 years old with non-small cell lung cancer.

This clonotype was recorded at least ten times. This rearrangement joins TRBV12-3 or TRBV12-4 to TRBJ2-3; D call uncertain. The V end was cut by 2 bases, the J end by 2 bases, with 8 bases between. The CDR3 runs to 14 residues. CDR3 in amino acids: CASSLRPFTDTQYF. CDR3 DNA: TGTGCCAGCAGTTTACGACCGTTCACAGATACGCAGTATTTT.

Turning to this clonotype: No conserved phenylalanine or tryptophan ends this CDR3, so it is likely a read error. This chain joins TRBV5-6 and TRBJ2-7; tentative D call: TRBD2 (6 bases). Germline loops: CDR1 SGHDT, CDR2 YYEEEE. The V gene lost 8 bases and the J gene lost 5 bases, with 14 bases spanning the gap. The CDR3 is 12 residues long. The CDR3 reads CASTGGINEQYL. The CDR3 DNA sequence: TGTGCCAGTACCGGCGGGATCAACGAGCAGTACTTA.

V is TRBV10-3 and J is TRBJ2-5; 9 bases are shared with TRBD2. V was pared by 10 bases and J by 5 bases, with 8 bases of the junction left unmatched. CDR1 is ENHRY, CDR2 SYGVKD, per germline. The CDR3 has 13 amino acids. The CDR3 protein is CATMRGRGETQYF. Written as DNA, the CDR3 is TGTGCCACCATGCGCGGGAGGGGGGAGACCCAGTACTTC.

The chain uses TRBV28 and TRBJ1-2, with unresolved D. Germline-derived CDR1 and CDR2 are MDHEN and SYDVKM. With 8 bases removed from V and 11 bases from J, the gap between germline ends came to 15 bases. The CDR3 has 11 amino acids. This CDR3 is CASGTTYRYTF. The CDR3 bases are TGTGCCAGCGGAACGACCTATCGGTACACCTTC.

Comments on this clonotype: The CDR3 does not end in the conserved phenylalanine or tryptophan, so this is likely a read error. This sequence joins TRBV28 and TRBJ1-1; tentative D call: TRBD1 (5 bases). V lost 5 bases and J lost 4, with 17 bases in between. There are 15 residues in the CDR3. Per the germline V gene, CDR1 is MDHEN and CDR2 is SYDVKM. The CDR3 DNA reads as TGTGCCAGCAGTCTCCCAGGACATGGGTCCACTGAAGCTTTCTAT. Amino acids: CASSLPGHGSTEAFY.